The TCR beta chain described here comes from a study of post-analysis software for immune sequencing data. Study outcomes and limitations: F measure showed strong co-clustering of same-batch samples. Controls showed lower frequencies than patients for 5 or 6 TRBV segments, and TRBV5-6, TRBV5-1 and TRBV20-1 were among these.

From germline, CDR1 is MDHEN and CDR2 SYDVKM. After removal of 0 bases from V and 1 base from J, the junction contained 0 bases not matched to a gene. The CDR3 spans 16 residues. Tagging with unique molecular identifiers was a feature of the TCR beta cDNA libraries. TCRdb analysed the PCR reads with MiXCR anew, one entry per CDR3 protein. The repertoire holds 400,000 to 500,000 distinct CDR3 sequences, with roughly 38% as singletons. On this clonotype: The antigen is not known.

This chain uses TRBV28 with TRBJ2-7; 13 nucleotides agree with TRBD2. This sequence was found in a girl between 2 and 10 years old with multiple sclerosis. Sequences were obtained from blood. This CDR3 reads CASSLWTSGRSYEQYF. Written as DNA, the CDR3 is TGTGCCAGCAGTTTATGGACTAGCGGGAGGTCCTACGAGCAGTACTTC.